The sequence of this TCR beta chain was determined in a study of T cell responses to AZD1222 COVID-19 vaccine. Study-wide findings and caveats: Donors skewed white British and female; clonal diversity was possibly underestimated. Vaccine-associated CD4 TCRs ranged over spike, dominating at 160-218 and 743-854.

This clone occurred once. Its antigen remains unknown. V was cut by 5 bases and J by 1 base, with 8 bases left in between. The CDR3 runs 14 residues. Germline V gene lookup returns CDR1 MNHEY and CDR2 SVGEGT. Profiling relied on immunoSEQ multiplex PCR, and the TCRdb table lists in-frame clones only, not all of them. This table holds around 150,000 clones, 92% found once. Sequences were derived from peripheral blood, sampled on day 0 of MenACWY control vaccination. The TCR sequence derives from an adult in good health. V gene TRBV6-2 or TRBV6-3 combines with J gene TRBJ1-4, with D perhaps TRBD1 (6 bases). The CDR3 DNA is TGTGCCAGCAGTCTACAGGGAACTAATGAAAAACTGTTTTTT. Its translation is CASSLQGTNEKLFF.